This T cell receptor beta chain was profiled in a study of metastatic and nonmetastatic thyroid tumors. Germline trimming cut 0 bases from V and 6 bases from J; bases unmatched to any gene: 5. CDR1 and CDR2 (germline): LGHNA, YNFKEQ. The CDR3 length is 17 residues. With MiXCR, TCRdb reprocessed the PCR reads. The table shows 21,000 or so clones, with around 19% occurring only once. Every patient was untreated before thyroid surgery. The sequence was obtained from a male donor with papillary thyroid cancer or a benign thyroid nodule (not recorded which). Some clones in this sample may be carry-over from other donors' samples. The genes are TRBV4-2 and TRBJ2-3; 14 bases align to TRBD2. Input material: blood. CDR3 sequence reads: CASSQETSGRALDTQYF. Written as DNA, the CDR3 is TGTGCCAGCAGCCAAGAGACTAGCGGGAGGGCCTTGGATACGCAGTATTTT.